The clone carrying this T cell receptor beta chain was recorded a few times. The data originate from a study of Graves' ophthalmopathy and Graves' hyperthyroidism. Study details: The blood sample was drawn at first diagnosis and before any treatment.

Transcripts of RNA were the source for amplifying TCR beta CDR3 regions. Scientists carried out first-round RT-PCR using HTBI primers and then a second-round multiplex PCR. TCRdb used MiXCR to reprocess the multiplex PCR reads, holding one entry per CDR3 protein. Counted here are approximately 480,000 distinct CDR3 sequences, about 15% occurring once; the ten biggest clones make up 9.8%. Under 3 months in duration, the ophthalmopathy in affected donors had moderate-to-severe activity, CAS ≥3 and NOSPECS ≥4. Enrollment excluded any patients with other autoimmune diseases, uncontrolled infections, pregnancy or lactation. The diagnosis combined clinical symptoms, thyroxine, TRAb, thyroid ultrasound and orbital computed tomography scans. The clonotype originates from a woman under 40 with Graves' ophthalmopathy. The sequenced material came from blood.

CDR3 sequence: CAWSTGSSYNSPLHF. The DNA for the CDR3 is TGTGCCTGGAGTACGGGGAGCTCCTATAATTCACCCCTCCACTTT. The chain is built from TRBV30 and TRBJ1-6; D is unresolved. Germline CDR1 is GTSNPN and CDR2 is SVGIG (reference sequence). The CDR3 is made up of 15 amino acids. The V and J ends lost 2 bases and 0 bases respectively, with 8 bases between them.